This entry concerns a single TCR beta chain. What it binds is not known. The source of the sample is a study of cytomegalovirus exposure and HLA in healthy donors. General study results and limits: Previously analyzed data showed that most TCR beta V segments were productive at a frequency of about 90% or about 30%. Most TCR sequences were rare, but some public TCRs occurred in many donors. Based on reports, TCR beta sequences accurately predicted HLA-A and HLA-B alleles for most subjects. Cytomegalovirus-associated TCR beta chains were listed, numbering 164.

The PCR had 60 Vbeta and 13 Jbeta primers. Data came from immunoSEQ multiplex PCR; TCRdb stores just in-frame clones and leaves some out. The sample holds 130,000 to 150,000 clones, over 75% seen once. The CDR3 covers 13 residues. The germline V gene has CDR1 MDHEN and CDR2 SYDVKM. Trimming took off 3 bases at V and 5 bases at J, with 7 bases between the two ends. The TCR sequence derives from a woman aged 45-65 years in good health and CMV-seropositive. Sequenced material: PBMCs. V usage is TRBV28 and J usage is TRBJ2-2, with D unclear. CDR3 in amino acids: CASSFEWTGELFF. The DNA for the CDR3 is TGTGCCAGCAGTTTTGAGTGGACCGGGGAGCTGTTTTTT.